Below, 27 T cell receptor beta chains from the same sample are listed, as sequenced in a study of cytomegalovirus exposure and HLA in healthy donors. The PCR had 60 Vbeta and 13 Jbeta primers. Measured with immunoSEQ multiplex PCR; TCRdb has only the in-frame clones, and not every one. The sample holds over 150,000 clones, roughly 76% seen once. The sequenced sample was PBMCs. These TCRs come from a human donor in good health.

This chain uses TRBV2 with TRBJ2-5; possible D gene TRBD1, 6 bases. The CDR3 covers 12 residues. CDR1 is SNHLY, CDR2 FYNNEI, per germline. Trimming pared 6 bases from V and 4 bases from J, leaving 9 bases between. The CDR3 reads CASRGGVETQYF. The CDR3 DNA reads as TGTGCCAGCAGAGGGGGTGTAGAGACCCAGTACTTC.

This chain uses TRBV7-9 with TRBJ1-2; no clear D. Germline-derived CDR1 and CDR2 are SEHNR and FQNEAQ (reference sequence). The CDR3 is made up of 15 amino acids. V lost 1 base and J lost 5, with 14 bases in between. Here the CDR3 reads CASSLGLLRAYGYTF. CDR3 in DNA: TGTGCCAGCAGCTTAGGCCTCTTGAGGGCATATGGCTACACCTTC.

This chain links TRBV6-5 with TRBJ1-2; D unresolved. This CDR3 is built from 16 residues. V gave up 4 bases and J gave up 3 bases, with 18 bases separating them. Germline values: CDR1 MNHEY, CDR2 SVGAGI. The CDR3 reads CASSWTSPPWDYGYTF. The CDR3 DNA is TGTGCCAGCAGTTGGACTTCTCCTCCGTGGGACTATGGCTACACCTTC.

The chain links TRBV2 to TRBJ1-4; a weak D match, TRBD1 (6 bases). This CDR3 is 15 amino acids long. Trimming stripped 0 bases from V and 7 bases from J, with 12 bases between. Germline CDR1 is SNHLY and CDR2 is FYNNEI. DNA of the CDR3: TGTGCCAGCAGTGAAGCTAAACAGGGCTTTGAAAAACTGTTTTTT. Amino acids: CASSEAKQGFEKLFF.

The V gene is TRBV7-9, the J gene TRBJ2-7, with TRBD1 matching over 8 bases. V lost 3 bases and J lost 5; bases outside the gene matches: 6. Looked up from germline, CDR1 is SEHNR and CDR2 is FQNEAQ (reference sequence). This CDR3 contains 14 residues. CDR3 sequence: CASSFDRGVHEQYF. The CDR3 DNA is TGTGCCAGCAGCTTCGACAGGGGAGTCCACGAGCAGTACTTC. Using reference TRBV7-9 and TRBJ2-7 for the parts outside the CDR3, the full variable domain is DTGVSQNPRHKITKRGQNVTFRCDPISEHNRLYWYRQTLGQGPEFLTYFQNEAQLEKSRLLSDRFSAERPKGSFSTLEIQRTEQGDSAMYLCASSFDRGVHEQYFGPGTRLTVT.

The V gene is TRBV11-3, the J gene TRBJ1-6, with D maybe TRBD1 (5 bases). The V end was cut by 2 bases, the J end by 8 bases, with 13 bases between. CDR1 and CDR2 from the germline V gene are SGHNT and YENEEA. The CDR3 runs to 15 residues. This CDR3 reads CASSLFGGVDSPLHF. The CDR3 DNA sequence: TGTGCCAGCAGCTTATTTGGGGGGGTTGATTCACCCCTCCACTTT. Full variable domain (missing parts from reference TRBV11-3 and TRBJ1-6): EAGVVQSPRYKIIEKKQPVAFWCNPISGHNTLYWYLQNLGQGPELLIRYENEEAVDDSQLPKDRFSAERLKGVDSTLKIQPAELGDSAVYLCASSLFGGVDSPLHFGNGTRLTVT.

This chain connects TRBV28 to TRBJ2-4, with 7 positions matching TRBD1. The CDR3 extends over 14 amino acids. J was trimmed by 3 bases and V by 6 bases; bases with no gene match: 5. Germline V gives CDR1 MDHEN, CDR2 SYDVKM. The CDR3 DNA reads as TGTGCCAGCAGCTTCGCAGGGGGCAAAAACATTCAGTACTTC. Its protein is CASSFAGGKNIQYF.

CDR3 bases: TGTGCCACCGAGGACAGCGATAGCAATCAGCCCCAGCATTTT. Its protein product is CATEDSDSNQPQHF. The chain employs TRBV10-3 and TRBJ1-5; possible D gene TRBD1, 6 bases. Germline assignment: CDR1 ENHRY and CDR2 SYGVKD. Trimming removed 10 bases at V and 0 bases at J, with 13 bases between. This CDR3 is built from 14 residues.

The rearrangement links TRBV6-1 to TRBJ2-7; 7 bases fit TRBD2. With 8 bases clipped from V and 5 bases from J, the junction kept 6 bases outside the gene matches. The CDR3 loop spans 12 amino acids. In germline, CDR1 is MNHNS, CDR2 SASEGT. The CDR3 DNA is TGTGCCAGCGGGTTGGGGGGGAACGAGCAGTACTTC. It is translated as CASGLGGNEQYF.

The CDR3 spells CASSWGQRNQPQHF. The CDR3 DNA reads as TGTGCCAGCAGCTGGGGACAGAGAAATCAGCCCCAGCATTTT. The rearrangement links TRBV5-8 to TRBJ1-5; 7 bases are a match to TRBD1. The J segment lost 4 bases and the V segment lost 3 bases, leaving 4 bases of the junction unmatched. The CDR3 is 14 residues long. Looked up from germline, CDR1 is SGHTS and CDR2 is YDEGEE.

This clone was seen once. The rearrangement joins TRBV6-5 to TRBJ2-1; possible D gene TRBD2, 5 bases. CDR3 length equals 13 residues. The V gene lost 6 bases and the J gene lost 2 bases, with 8 bases spanning the gap. Germline V gene sequence: CDR1 MNHEY, CDR2 SVGAGI. The CDR3 DNA reads as TGTGCCAGCAGACTAGGTGCCTACAATGAGCAGTTCTTC. This sequence encodes CASRLGAYNEQFF.

The chain couples TRBV19 to TRBJ1-2; 7 bases align to TRBD1. With V trimmed by 6 bases and J by 4 bases, 2 bases remained unmatched. CDR1 LNHDA and CDR2 SQIVND come from the germline V gene (reference sequence). CDR3 size: 12 residues. The CDR3 DNA is TGTGCCAGTAGCGGGACAGTCTATGGCTACACCTTC. It yields the protein CASSGTVYGYTF.

This clone was recorded a few times. The V call is TRBV4-1, the J call TRBJ1-1; D unclear. V lost 2 bases, J lost 3 bases, and 7 bases lay in between. The germline V gene has CDR1 MGHRA and CDR2 YSYEKL. This CDR3 has 13 residues. For the CDR3, the DNA is TGCGCCAGCAGCCAAAGTCACTACACTGAAGCTTTCTTT. Translated, it gives CASSQSHYTEAFF.

This clone was recorded a few times. The V and J genes are TRBV4-3 and TRBJ1-2; D possibly corresponds to TRBD1 (6 bases). The CDR3 is made up of 15 amino acids. Germline CDR1 LGHNA, CDR2 YSLEER. Trimming left V 2 bases short and J 4 bases short, with 14 bases between. DNA of the CDR3: TGCGCCAGCAGCCAACGCCCGGACAGCGGCTATGGCTACACCTTC. Protein product: CASSQRPDSGYGYTF.

V gene TRBV27 combines with J gene TRBJ1-2; D call uncertain. V was clipped by 6 bases and J by 4 bases, with 9 bases between them. This CDR3 is 12 amino acids long. CDR1 and CDR2 from the germline V gene are MNHEY and SMNVEV (reference sequence). The CDR3 nucleotides are TGTGCCAGCAGGGCGGGTGGCTATGGCTACACCTTC. Translating it yields CASRAGGYGYTF.

The chain links TRBV5-1 to TRBJ2-7; 7 nucleotides align to TRBD1. V trimming: 4 bases; J trimming: 2 bases; junction bases outside the gene matches: 9. Germline values: CDR1 SGHRS, CDR2 YFSETQ. The CDR3 runs 15 residues. The CDR3 spells CASSGRRDSAYEQYF. The CDR3 nucleotides are TGCGCCAGCAGCGGACGCCGGGACAGTGCCTACGAGCAGTACTTC. The full variable domain, completed using reference TRBV5-1 and TRBJ2-7, is KAGVTQTPRYLIKTRGQQVTLSCSPISGHRSVSWYQQTPGQGLQFLFEYFSETQRNKGNFPGRFSGRQFSNSRSEMNVSTLELGDSALYLCASSGRRDSAYEQYFGPGTRLTVT.

This chain connects TRBV6-5 to TRBJ1-6; 7 nucleotides match TRBD1. CDR1 and CDR2 from the germline V gene are MNHEY and SVGAGI. After removal of 5 bases from V and 10 bases from J, the junction contained 8 bases not matched to a gene. The CDR3 runs 14 residues. The CDR3 region is CASSRGQGGSPLHF. CDR3 nucleotides: TGTGCCAGCAGTAGGGGGCAGGGGGGATCACCCCTCCACTTT.

The V call is TRBV11-3, the J call TRBJ2-5; D may be TRBD2 (6 bases). V lost 4 bases and J 2 bases, leaving 14 bases between the germline ends. Per germline, CDR1 SGHNT and CDR2 YENEEA. The CDR3 totals 15 residues. CDR3 sequence: CASSSVGGGQETQYF. The CDR3 DNA follows: TGTGCCAGCAGCTCGGTCGGGGGTGGTCAAGAGACCCAGTACTTC.

This clone is a singleton in its sample. J is TRBJ1-1 and V is TRBV23-1, with TRBD1 matching 10 bases. TRBV23-1 is recorded as an ORF, its role being uncertain. The CDR3 is made up of 15 amino acids. With 8 bases clipped from V and 3 bases from J, the junction kept 9 bases outside the gene matches. The CDR3 reads CASGTRDRGYTEAFF. Written as DNA, the CDR3 is TGCGCCAGCGGGACCCGGGACAGGGGATACACTGAAGCTTTCTTT.

The chain is built from TRBV4-3 and TRBJ1-1; TRBD1 might be the D (5 bases). The CDR3 contains 14 residues. Germline CDR1 reads LGHNA; CDR2 reads YSLEER. The germline V and J ends were trimmed by 4 bases and 5 bases, with 14 bases remaining between them. In DNA, the CDR3 is TGCGCCAGCAGCCCTGGTCAGGGTTGGACTGAAGCTTTCTTT. Residues: CASSPGQGWTEAFF.

J is TRBJ1-2 and V is TRBV2, with TRBD1 identical over 7 bases. Germline CDR1 and CDR2: SNHLY and FYNNEI. Losses at the gene ends were 6 bases for V and 2 bases for J; bases not matched to a gene: 6. The CDR3 extends over 14 amino acids. The CDR3 is CASRTSGQNYGYTF. The CDR3 DNA follows: TGTGCCAGCAGGACCTCGGGACAGAACTATGGCTACACCTTC.

The CDR3 spells CASSYNRLAGYEQYF. The DNA for the CDR3 is TGTGCCAGCAGTTATAATCGACTAGCGGGCTACGAGCAGTACTTC. J is TRBJ2-7 and V is TRBV6-5, with 10 bases lining up with TRBD2. Per germline, CDR1 MNHEY and CDR2 SVGAGI. The CDR3 contains 15 residues. The V gene end was trimmed by 3 bases and the J gene end by 3 bases; junction bases not matched to a gene: 5.

J is TRBJ1-2 and V is TRBV6-1; D unresolved. Trimming pared 9 bases from V and 0 bases from J, leaving 14 bases between. CDR3 length: 14 amino acids. Germline CDR1 MNHNS, CDR2 SASEGT. CDR3 DNA sequence: TGTGCCAGTTTCCTGGGGAGAGCTAACTATGGCTACACCTTC. Translated, it gives CASFLGRANYGYTF.

This clone was found once. The V call is TRBV4-3, the J call TRBJ2-3; 7 bases are shared with TRBD2. V trimming: 4 bases; J trimming: 4 bases; junction bases outside the gene matches: 5. This CDR3 spans 14 amino acids. The germline gives CDR1 LGHNA, CDR2 YSLEER. The CDR3 sequence: CASSRGLGSDTQYF. The CDR3 DNA sequence: TGCGCCAGCAGCCGCGGACTAGGGTCAGATACGCAGTATTTT.

This clone has more than one count but fewer than ten. The V and J genes are TRBV5-1 and TRBJ2-5, with 7 nucleotides matching TRBD1. Germline V gene data show CDR1 as SGHRS and CDR2 as YFSETQ. The CDR3 extends over 14 amino acids. The J segment lost 1 base and the V segment lost 5 bases, leaving 5 bases of the junction unmatched. The CDR3 region is CASSIQGPQETQYF. The CDR3 nucleotides are TGCGCCAGCAGTATACAGGGGCCCCAAGAGACCCAGTACTTC.

This chain connects TRBV5-4 to TRBJ2-5, with 13 bases that match TRBD2. The DNA end favors TRBJ2-7, so the J call may be wrong. The CDR3 covers 16 residues. The germline V gene encodes CDR1 SGHNT and CDR2 YYREEE (reference sequence). The CDR3 nucleotides are TGTGCCAGCAGCTCCGAACTAGCGGGGGGGCCCAACGAGCAGTACTTC. It specifies CASSSELAGGPNEQYF.

The chain links TRBV2 to TRBJ1-2, with D unresolved. CDR3 length: 15 amino acids. Germline-derived CDR1 and CDR2 are SNHLY and FYNNEI. With 7 bases removed from V and 10 bases from J, the gap between germline ends came to 25 bases. The CDR3 nucleotides are TGTGCCAGCACTACCTCGGCAGGCCAGTTTGCGACCTACACCTTC. As protein: CASTTSAGQFATYTF.